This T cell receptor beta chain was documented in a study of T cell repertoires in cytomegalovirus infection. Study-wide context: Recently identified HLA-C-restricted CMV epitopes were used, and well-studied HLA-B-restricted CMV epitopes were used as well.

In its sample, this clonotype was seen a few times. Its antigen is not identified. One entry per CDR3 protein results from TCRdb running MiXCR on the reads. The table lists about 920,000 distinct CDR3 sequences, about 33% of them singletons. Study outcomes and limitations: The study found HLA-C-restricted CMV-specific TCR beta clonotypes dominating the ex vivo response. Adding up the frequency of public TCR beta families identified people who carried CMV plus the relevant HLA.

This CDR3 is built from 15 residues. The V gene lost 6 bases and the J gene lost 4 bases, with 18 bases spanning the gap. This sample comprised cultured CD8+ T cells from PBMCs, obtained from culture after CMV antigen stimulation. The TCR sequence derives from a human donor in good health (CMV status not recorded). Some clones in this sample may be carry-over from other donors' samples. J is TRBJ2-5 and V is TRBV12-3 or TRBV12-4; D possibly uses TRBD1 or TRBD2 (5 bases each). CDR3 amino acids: CASRPDVGERETQYF. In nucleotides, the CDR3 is TGTGCCAGCAGGCCGGATGTAGGGGAGCGAGAGACCCAGTACTTC.